This T cell receptor beta chain was obtained from a study of blood T cells in healthy people across ages. Study findings and constraints: Age advanced and TCR beta diversity per million T cells fell, roughly linearly. PBMCs were not sorted, which prevented a conclusive comparison of naive versus antigen-experienced cells.

Caucasian, healthy and from Russia, the donors were aged between roughly 6 and 95. PCR was performed a second time for about 7 to 12 cycles using a sample-barcoded 5' primer and a J-beta primer mix. Unique molecular identifiers of 12 random nucleotides labeled each cDNA. Each CDR3 protein gets one entry after TCRdb re-called the 5' RACE reads with MiXCR. The sample records 1 million to 1.2 million distinct CDR3 sequences, under 40% being singletons. V was clipped by 0 bases and J by 5 bases; unmatched bases: 3. The CDR3 consists of 15 residues. Germline-derived CDR1 and CDR2 are MGHRA and YSYEKL. Only a few counts were recorded for this clonotype. Its antigen is still unknown.

The sequencing input was blood. This chain joins TRBV4-1 and TRBJ2-5; 10 bases are a match to TRBD2. The receptor comes from a young man in good health. The CDR3 DNA reads TGCGCCAGCAGCCAAGAGGGGACTAGCGTGGAGACCCAGTACTTC. Translating gives CASSQEGTSVETQYF.